This TCR beta chain was sequenced during a study of blood T cell repertoires in COVID-19. The overall study: COVID-19 samples collected from the United States, Italy and Spain covered acute and convalescent phases.

This clone was seen only once. Those enrolled in Seattle joined during active infection and were followed longitudinally afterward. The germline gives CDR1 MDHEN, CDR2 SYDVKM. Unmatched junction bases numbered 5, after V lost 5 bases and J lost 2 bases. The CDR3 extends over 14 amino acids. TCRdb's copy holds only in-frame clones and misses some; the assay was immunoSEQ multiplex PCR. The sample comprises approximately 180,000 clones, more than 75% of which are singletons, and over 15% rests with the top ten. The sequence derives from a person aged 65 to 79 with COVID-19, enrolled during active disease. The sequencing input was peripheral blood. V is TRBV28 and J is TRBJ1-1, with 7 bases identical to TRBD1. DNA of the CDR3: TGTGCCAGCAGTCCGGGACAGACTAACACTGAAGCTTTCTTT. This codes for CASSPGQTNTEAFF.